A single TCR beta chain is shown here with its context. The antigen is not known. The CDR3 has 16 amino acids. The V and J ends lost 5 bases and 3 bases, in that order; junction bases with no gene match: 7. Germline CDR1 and CDR2: SNHLY and FYNNEI. PCR amplification relied on 60 Vbeta primers (plus 13 Jbeta primers). Authors' data handling: A later analysis tallied some 84 million unique TCR beta chains, around 9.9 million of them shared. Some clones are missing from TCRdb's copy, which holds only in-frame ones; the method was immunoSEQ multiplex PCR. The V and J calls and clone size are taken from that table; D and trimming were inferred from the DNA. The sample has about 120,000 clones, about 80% seen once. This record belongs to a study of cytomegalovirus exposure and HLA in healthy donors. Regarding the study as a whole: With further analysis later on, most CMV-associated TCR beta chains appeared HLA-restricted. With later analysis, a missense DCLRE1C variant became linked to TCR beta V- and J-gene trimming.

The chain has TRBV2 and TRBJ2-3, with TRBD1 matching 11 bases. Sequencing used PBMCs. The clonotype comes from a female donor in good health and CMV-seropositive. For the CDR3, the DNA is TGTGCCAGCAGTCCTGGACAGGGGGCAGGTACAGATACGCAGTATTTT. Its protein is CASSPGQGAGTDTQYF.